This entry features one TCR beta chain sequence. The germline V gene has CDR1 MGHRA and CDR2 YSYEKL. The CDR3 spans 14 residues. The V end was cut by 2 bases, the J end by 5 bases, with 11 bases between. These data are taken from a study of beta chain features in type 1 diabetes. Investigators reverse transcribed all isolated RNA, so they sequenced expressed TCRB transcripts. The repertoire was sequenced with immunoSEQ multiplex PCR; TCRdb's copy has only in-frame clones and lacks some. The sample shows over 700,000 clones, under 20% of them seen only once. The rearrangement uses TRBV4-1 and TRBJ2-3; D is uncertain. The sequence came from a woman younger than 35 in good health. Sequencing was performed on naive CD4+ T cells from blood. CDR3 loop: CASSQREALDTQYF. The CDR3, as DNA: TGCGCCAGCAGCCAAAGAGAAGCGCTAGATACGCAGTATTTT.